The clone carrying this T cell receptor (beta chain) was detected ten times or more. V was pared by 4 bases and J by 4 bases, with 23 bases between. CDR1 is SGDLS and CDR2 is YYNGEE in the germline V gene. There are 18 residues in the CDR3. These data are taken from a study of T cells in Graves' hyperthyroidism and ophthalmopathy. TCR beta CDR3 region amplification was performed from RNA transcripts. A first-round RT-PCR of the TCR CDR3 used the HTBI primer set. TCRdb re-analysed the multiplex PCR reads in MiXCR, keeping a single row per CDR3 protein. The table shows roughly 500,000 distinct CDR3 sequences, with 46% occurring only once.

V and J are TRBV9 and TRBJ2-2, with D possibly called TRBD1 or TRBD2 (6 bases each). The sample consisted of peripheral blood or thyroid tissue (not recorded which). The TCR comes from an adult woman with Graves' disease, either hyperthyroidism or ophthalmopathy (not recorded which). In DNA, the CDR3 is TGTGCCAGCAGCAGAACCCCTGGGGGGCGCGATCTCACCGGGGAGCTGTTTTTT. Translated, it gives CASSRTPGGRDLTGELFF.